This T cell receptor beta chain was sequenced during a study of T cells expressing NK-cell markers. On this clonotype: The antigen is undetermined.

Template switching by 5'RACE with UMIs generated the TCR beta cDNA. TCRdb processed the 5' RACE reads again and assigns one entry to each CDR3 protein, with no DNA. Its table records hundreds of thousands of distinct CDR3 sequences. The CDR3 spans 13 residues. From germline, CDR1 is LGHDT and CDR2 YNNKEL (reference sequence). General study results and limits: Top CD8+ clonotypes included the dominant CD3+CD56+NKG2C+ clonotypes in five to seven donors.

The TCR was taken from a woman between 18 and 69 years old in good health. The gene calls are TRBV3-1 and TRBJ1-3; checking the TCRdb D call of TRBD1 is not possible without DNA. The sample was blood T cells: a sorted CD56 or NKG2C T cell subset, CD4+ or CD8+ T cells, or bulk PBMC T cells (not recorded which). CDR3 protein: CASSPREGNTIYF.